This T cell receptor beta chain appears in the sequencing data of a study of CXCR3-negative and CXCR3-positive naive CD8 T cells. The CDR3 is 13 residues long. Germline CDR1 and CDR2: DFQATT and SNEGSKA (reference sequence). As for this clonotype: Its antigen is currently unknown.

General study findings and limits: With respect to TRBV-TRBJ usage, naive CXCR3-negative and CXCR3-positive cells were similar; memory differed.

Libraries were UMI-labeled 5' RACE TRB cDNA. TCRdb reprocessed the 5' RACE reads and keeps a single row for each CDR3 protein, giving no DNA. Its table records roughly 100,000 distinct CDR3 sequences. This clonotype was sampled from a human donor in good health. Some clones in this sample may be carry-over from other donors' samples. Sequencing was carried out using naive CXCR3- CD8+ T cells from blood. Subset denoted: CD45RO-CCR7+CD27+CD95- naive CD8+ T cells lacking CXCR3 (TNR3-). The chain couples TRBV20-1 to TRBJ2-1; the TRBD1 assignment by TCRdb is unverifiable without DNA. CDR3 residues: CSARPTNRAEQFF.